Following are 12 T cell receptor beta chains from one sample sequenced in a study of CD8 T cells in ankylosing spondylitis. TCRdb called the 5' RACE reads again in MiXCR, with one record for every CDR3 protein. The sample includes 250,000 to 300,000 distinct CDR3 sequences, 15% to 20% seen only once; the top ten take roughly 8%. Sequencing used blood, either unsorted or a sorted T cell fraction (not recorded which). The receptors come from a male donor with ankylosing spondylitis or in good health (not recorded which).

This clonotype occurred a few times. J is TRBJ1-5 and V is TRBV3-1, with D unresolved. This CDR3 is built from 13 residues. V gave up 5 bases and J gave up 4 bases, with 9 bases separating them. Germline V gene data show CDR1 as LGHDT and CDR2 as YNNKEL (reference sequence). The CDR3 DNA reads TGTGCCAGCAGCTGGACGGGAAATCAGCCCCAGCATTTT. Its protein product is CASSWTGNQPQHF.

The table lists this clonotype with a few counts. This chain joins TRBV29-1 and TRBJ1-2; D unclear. V dropped 6 bases and J dropped 6 bases, with 11 bases sitting between them. CDR1 is SQVTM and CDR2 is ANQGSEA in the germline V gene. This CDR3 region has 11 residues. CDR3 in amino acids: CSVGSGDGYTF. The CDR3 DNA reads as TGCAGCGTCGGCTCGGGAGATGGCTACACCTTC.

This clonotype was seen many times. The chain combines TRBV27 with TRBJ2-3; possible D gene TRBD1, 6 bases. Germline V gives CDR1 MNHEY, CDR2 SMNVEV (reference sequence). The CDR3 is made up of 13 amino acids. Trimming cost V 4 bases and J 5 bases, with 10 bases left between them. As DNA, the CDR3 is TGTGCCAGCAGTTCCTGGGGGCGAGATACGCAGTATTTT. It is translated as CASSSWGRDTQYF.

The chain couples TRBV20-1 to TRBJ1-2; 9 bases match TRBD1. V lost 6 bases and J lost 8; bases outside the gene matches: 7. The CDR3 totals 12 residues. Germline values: CDR1 DFQATT, CDR2 SNEGSKA (reference sequence). As DNA, the CDR3 is TGCAGTGCCGTACAGGGGGCGCGGGGCTACACCTTC. This encodes CSAVQGARGYTF.

The chain uses TRBV3-1 and TRBJ2-1, with D possibly TRBD2 on 5 matching bases. The CDR3 spans 19 residues. Germline-derived CDR1 and CDR2 are LGHDT and YNNKEL (reference sequence). V gave up 1 base and J gave up 0 bases, with 19 bases separating them. The CDR3 sequence is CASSQARVAGPSSYNEQFF. CDR3 bases: TGTGCCAGCAGCCAAGCGAGGGTTGCGGGTCCGAGCTCCTACAATGAGCAGTTCTTC.

This rearrangement joins TRBV12-3 or TRBV12-4 to TRBJ2-1; D is perhaps TRBD2 (6 bases). V was clipped by 11 bases and J by 3 bases, with 29 bases between them. CDR3 length equals 18 residues. DNA of the CDR3: TGTGCCTTCAGTTTAGTACCGGGTCCGGGACTCCTCTACAATGAGCAGTTCTTC. It codes for CAFSLVPGPGLLYNEQFF.

The chain links TRBV7-2 to TRBJ2-1, with D hard to call. CDR3 size: 15 residues. Between the trimmed V and J ends, which lost 4 bases and 5 bases, there was a span of 15 bases. Germline loops: CDR1 SGHTA, CDR2 FQGNSA. The CDR3, as DNA: TGTGCCAGCAGCTCATACCAGACTTCTCACAATGAGCAGTTCTTC. Protein sequence: CASSSYQTSHNEQFF. The full variable domain, in which reference TRBV7-2 and TRBJ2-1 provide the parts outside the CDR3, is GAGVSQSPSNKVTEKGKDVELRCDPISGHTALYWYRQSLGQGLEFLIYFQGNSAPDKSGLPSDRFSAERTGGSVSTLTIQRTQQEDSAVYLCASSSYQTSHNEQFFGPGTRLTVL.

This CDR3 is CASSVGLGQGVGYGYTF. The DNA for the CDR3 is TGTGCCAGCAGCGTAGGACTTGGGCAGGGCGTAGGATATGGCTACACCTTC. This chain joins TRBV9 and TRBJ1-2, with a possible D match to TRBD1 (5 bases). Germline V gives CDR1 SGDLS, CDR2 YYNGEE. V gave up 0 bases and J gave up 5 bases, with 20 bases separating them. The CDR3 has 17 residues.

The chain employs TRBV11-3 and TRBJ1-6, with D maybe TRBD1 (5 bases). V dropped 1 base and J dropped 8 bases, with 6 bases sitting between them. The germline CDR1 and CDR2 sequences are SGHNT and YENEEA. The CDR3 covers 13 residues. DNA of the CDR3: TGTGCCAGCAGCTTAGCCAGGGATTCACCCCTCCACTTT. This codes for CASSLARDSPLHF.

This rearrangement joins TRBV28 to TRBJ1-2, with TRBD1 matching 11 bases. The trim removed 5 bases at V and 7 bases at J, leaving 9 bases unmatched. CDR1 is MDHEN and CDR2 is SYDVKM in the germline V gene. This CDR3 has 15 residues. The CDR3: CASSPPPGQGVGYTF. The CDR3 DNA follows: TGTGCCAGCAGTCCTCCCCCGGGACAGGGGGTTGGCTACACCTTC.

This chain joins TRBV5-1 and TRBJ2-3; 7 nucleotides align to TRBD1. Trimming cost V 4 bases and J 6 bases; bases outside gene matches: 14. Germline V CDR1 and CDR2: SGHRS, YFSETQ. This CDR3 spans 16 amino acids. CDR3 nucleotide sequence: TGCGCCAGCAGCATAGAAGACAGGGCGTCCTTCGATACGCAGTATTTT. Encoded protein: CASSIEDRASFDTQYF.

As to this clonotype: With a much larger clone just one base away, this may be a read error. The chain uses TRBV20-1 and TRBJ2-1; TRBD1 matches 7 bases. Per germline, CDR1 DFQATT and CDR2 SNEGSKA (reference sequence). This CDR3 region has 13 residues. J lost 4 bases, V lost 6 bases, and 6 bases had no gene match. CDR3 in DNA: TGCAGTGCCGGGGACAGCGCGTACAATGAGCAGTTCTTC. Protein sequence: CSAGDSAYNEQFF.